Here is one T cell receptor (beta chain) with its context. Its matching antigen is unknown. The CDR3 consists of 14 residues. CDR1 is MNHNY and CDR2 is SVGAGI in the germline V gene (reference sequence). Trimming at V came to 6 bases and at J to 1 base, leaving 5 bases not matched to a gene. Primers: 60 Vbeta forward and 13 Jbeta reverse. The table came from immunoSEQ multiplex PCR; TCRdb's copy has only in-frame clones and leaves some out. The sample consists of approximately 130,000 clones, 70% to 85% of them appearing once. This specimen comes from a study of cytomegalovirus exposure and HLA in healthy donors. Whole-study results and caveats: Through in vitro validation, three CMV-associated chains were shown to be specific for CMV antigens.

This receptor was taken from a man between 18 and 35 years old in good health and CMV-seronegative. This chain uses TRBV6-6 with TRBJ1-1; 7 bases fit TRBD1. Source material: PBMCs. For the CDR3, the DNA is TGTGCCAGCAGAGCCGGGACAGAGAACACTGAAGCTTTCTTT. It codes for CASRAGTENTEAFF.